These T cell receptor beta chains were read from a single sample in a study of early T cells in non-severe SARS-CoV-2 infection. In TCRdb, the 5' RACE reads were re-called with MiXCR into one record per CDR3 protein. This table has 100,000 or so distinct CDR3 sequences, around 14% appearing once. Sample: whole blood. These receptors were collected from an adult who was a healthcare worker with PCR-confirmed SARS-CoV-2 infection or an uninfected control (not recorded which). The CDR3 runs from the conserved cysteine through the conserved F or W.

V,CDR3
TRBV7-3,CASSRGTSGTDTQYF
TRBV5-1,CASSVTTGTNEAFF
TRBV7-2,CASSLSGRALVKGEQYF
TRBV12-3/TRBV12-4,CASSLSAAGYTF
TRBV5-4,CASSLVRGGTQYF
TRBV7-2,CASSPTSGTYEQYF
TRBV27,CASSLWRTDTQYF
TRBV5-1,CASSSGLQGGTDTQYF
TRBV3-1,CASSQDPATYNEQFF
TRBV4-1,CASSQEIAGRTEAFF
TRBV7-3,CASSFGQGNTGELFF
TRBV12-3/TRBV12-4,CASSRDSSNQPQHF
TRBV4-1,CASSQPAMDTYNEQFF
TRBV9,CASSIRTLSGANVLTF
TRBV12-3/TRBV12-4,CASSFLRGPQHF
TRBV20-1,CSAPGQYSYEQYF
TRBV20-1,CSSTSLGNTIYF
TRBV6-5,CASSYSFTSKNIQYF
TRBV5-1,CASSLVAGGNLFF
TRBV20-1,CSAPAESTDTQYF
TRBV6-1,CASSKDRAATNEKLFF
TRBV7-9,CASSLSGSRAKNIQYF
TRBV6-5,CASSDYRVLHGYTF
TRBV30,CAWSPFDSGEQFF
TRBV11-2,CASSFTGHTEAFF
TRBV6-5,CASRGTSGTGSYEQYF
TRBV6-5,CASSTGRSSYEQYF
TRBV28,CAGRQGMDGELFF
TRBV11-2,CASSFLGEQYF
TRBV20-1,CSAAPYKGVSAYEQYF
TRBV5-1,CASSPAGTEQNTEAFF
TRBV9,CASSAGLGLAEQFF
TRBV20-1,CSATTFSEEETQYF
TRBV6-1,CASSEGRDQPQHF
TRBV5-6,CASGQQMNTEAFF
TRBV4-3,CASSLQQATNEKLFF
TRBV27,CASSFSNSPLHF
TRBV24-1,CATSDSRRGNQPQHF
TRBV7-2,CASSSRGVGADTQYF
TRBV6-5,CASSYGDRDRGQGANVLTF
TRBV28,CASSFRRGGTDTQYF
TRBV20-1,CSASGGTGALNTEAFF
TRBV25-1,CASSAGIATNEKLFF
TRBV29-1,CSVERGAGYGYTF
TRBV5-1,CASSPAGDGTQYF
TRBV6-2/TRBV6-3,CASRWGTTEQYF
TRBV18,CASSEVSENTIYF